This T cell receptor (beta chain) was identified during a study of blood T cells in healthy people across ages. Each of the donors had 9 to 10 milliliters of peripheral blood drawn into EDTA-treated Vacutainer tubes. Sample-barcoded 5' priming and a J-beta primer mix drove a second PCR of about 6 to 11 cycles. TCRdb fed the 5' RACE reads into MiXCR, producing one record per CDR3 protein. The sample holds 2 million or so distinct CDR3 sequences; approximately 50% are singletons and the top ten take around 2.1%. J lost 0 bases, V lost 4 bases, and 14 bases had no gene match. The CDR3 consists of 18 residues. Per germline, CDR1 MNHEY and CDR2 SMNVEV (reference sequence).

The source material was blood. This clonotype originated in a woman in her thirties or forties in good health. The chain recombines TRBV27 with TRBJ1-1; 7 nucleotides align to TRBD1. CDR3 nucleotides: TGTGCCAGCAGTTCGACAGGGAGAAGAGCTTGGTTGAACACTGAAGCTTTCTTT. Protein sequence: CASSSTGRRAWLNTEAFF.